Sequencing of this T cell receptor beta chain was carried out in a study of OX40 agonist ivuxolimab in advanced cancers. For the study at large: Ivuxolimab was delivered to patients intravenously every 2 weeks at doses spanning 0.01 to 10 mg/kg. Findings and caveats of the study: The CD4+ and CD8+ T cells in the blood had expanded clonally by week 6 at 0.1 to 3.0 mg/kg.

Prior autoimmune disease or systemic immunosuppression barred patients. Germline V gives CDR1 SGHVS, CDR2 FQNEAQ. Trimming removed 0 bases from V and 6 bases from J; junction bases left unmatched: 6. The CDR3 runs to 17 residues. Worth noting for this clone: Antigen specificity is unknown.

Only in-frame clones appear in the TCRdb table, and some are missing; sequencing was by immunoSEQ multiplex PCR. The sample lists over 40,000 clones, about 83% occurring once. The J gene is TRBJ2-7, the V gene TRBV7-8; 15 nucleotides match TRBD2. This specimen consisted of CD4+ or CD8+ T cells sorted from blood, obtained in a trial of the OX40 agonist ivuxolimab. The sequence was obtained from an adult with an advanced solid tumor such as melanoma, head and neck, liver or kidney cancer. Here the CDR3 reads CASSLAHKGLAGGEQYF. DNA of the CDR3: TGTGCCAGCAGCTTAGCCCACAAGGGACTAGCGGGAGGCGAGCAGTACTTC.